This TCR beta chain derives from a study of shared clonotypes between healthy human individuals. The V and J ends lost 2 bases and 0 bases respectively, with 14 bases between them. Germline V gene sequence: CDR1 MGHDK, CDR2 SYGVNS. The length of the CDR3 is 17 residues. Assay: immunoSEQ multiplex PCR; the TCRdb copy retains only in-frame clones and omits some. The data show around 350,000 clones, around four fifths seen once. The clonotype was recovered from a man younger than 40 in good health. Sample: memory CD4+ T cells sorted from blood. Subset meaning: CD45RA-negative fraction. This chain joins TRBV25-1 and TRBJ1-3; the D is unclear. CDR3 protein: CASSEPDPGRSGNTIYF. CDR3 in DNA: TGTGCCAGCAGTGAACCCGACCCGGGCCGCTCTGGAAACACCATATATTTT.